Given below is one T cell receptor beta chain in context. Antigen unknown. The data were obtained in a study of cytomegalovirus exposure and HLA in healthy donors. Study-level information: Assignment to the Caucasian-associated ancestry cluster applied to approximately 80% of the roughly 420 genotyped donors. Overall study results and limits: There were some public TCRs occurring in many donors, but most TCR sequences were rare. Later analysis reportedly placed an Asian-associated ancestry cluster below the roughly 680-donor mean in N-insertions.

PCR was performed using 60 Vbeta and 13 Jbeta primers. Produced via immunoSEQ multiplex PCR; TCRdb's table is partial and in-frame only. The sample consists of 85,000 to 100,000 clones, 60% to 85% of them appearing once. With 2 bases clipped from V and 4 bases from J, the junction kept 13 bases outside the gene matches. CDR1 is SGDLS and CDR2 is YYNGEE in the germline V gene. This CDR3 comprises 19 residues. The rearrangement uses TRBV9 and TRBJ2-1; 12 bases match TRBD2. This sequence was found in a man aged 55 to 70 in good health and CMV-seropositive. The sample comprised PBMCs. In DNA form, the CDR3 reads TGTGCCAGCAGCGTGTACTCTAGCGGGGGGGCGGTTGGGTACAATGAGCAGTTCTTC. Translating gives CASSVYSSGGAVGYNEQFF.